These T cell receptor beta chains were read from a single sample in a study of blood T cell repertoires in COVID-19. The protocol was immunoSEQ multiplex PCR, while the TCRdb copy is restricted to in-frame clones and leaves out a portion. This table holds about 300,000 clones, 87% found once. The source material was PBMCs or T cells enriched from blood (not recorded which). The receptors were gathered from a woman younger than 45 who had recovered from COVID-19. Both conserved end residues are part of each CDR3. The D gene is left open where the match is weak. Clone sizes are given selectively: once, few, many, or a class where the clone is expanded.

clone_size j_call d_call v_call cdr3_aa cdr3_nt
. TRBJ1-5 TRBD1 TRBV7-3 CASSIDRVQPQHF TGTGCCAGCAGCATTGACAGGGTTCAGCCCCAGCATTTT
. TRBJ1-1 TRBD1 TRBV3-1/TRBV3-2 CASSQAQGVGATEAFF TGTGCCAGCAGCCAAGCTCAGGGGGTCGGGGCGACTGAAGCTTTCTTT
few TRBJ1-1 . TRBV14 CASSQAQTGKAFF TGTGCCAGCAGCCAAGCCCAAACAGGCAAAGCTTTCTTT
. TRBJ2-1 . TRBV14 CASSHRGAPDEQFF TGTGCCAGCAGCCATCGGGGGGCTCCCGATGAGCAGTTCTTC
once TRBJ1-2 TRBD1 TRBV30 CAWSGQVRYTF TGTGCCTGGAGCGGACAGGTACGCTACACCTTC
once TRBJ2-2 TRBD1 TRBV7-9 CASTPWDRPNTGELFF TGTGCCAGCACCCCCTGGGACAGACCGAACACCGGGGAGCTGTTTTTT
. TRBJ2-1 . TRBV27 CASSFYPRQVAFF TGTGCCAGCAGTTTCTACCCCCGACAGGTGGCGTTCTTC
. TRBJ1-6 TRBD1 TRBV19 CASSIRSRDRGTRSPLHF TGTGCCAGTAGTATACGGTCTCGGGACAGGGGTACAAGATCACCCCTCCACTTT
. TRBJ2-2 TRBD2 TRBV27 CASSWGGTGELFF TGTGCCAGCAGTTGGGGGGGCACCGGGGAGCTGTTTTTT
. TRBJ2-2 TRBD2 TRBV5-4 CASSPGLAGGYTGELFF TGTGCCAGCAGCCCAGGACTAGCGGGGGGGTACACCGGGGAGCTGTTTTTT
. TRBJ2-1 TRBD1 TRBV6-5 CASSPGQTYNEQFF TGTGCCAGCAGCCCGGGACAGACCTACAATGAGCAGTTCTTC
. TRBJ2-3 TRBD2 TRBV30 CAWSVPGSSGGGSSTDTQYF TGTGCCTGGAGTGTACCAGGATCGAGCGGGGGAGGCTCTAGCACAGATACGCAGTATTTT
. TRBJ2-6 . TRBV18 CASSPRSFSDSSYLSSGANVLTF TGTGCCAGCTCACCACGCAGCTTCTCCGACAGCTCCTATCTTTCCTCTGGGGCCAACGTCCTGACTTTC
. TRBJ2-3 TRBD1 TRBV5-4 CASSPDRALFTDTQYF TGTGCCAGCAGCCCGGACAGGGCCCTTTTCACAGATACGCAGTATTTT
. TRBJ1-3 . TRBV6-1 CASSEGVGGDTIYF TGTGCCAGCAGTGAAGGGGTCGGGGGTGACACCATATATTTT
. TRBJ1-4 . TRBV6-5 CASSWGGGGEKLFF TGTGCCAGCAGCTGGGGGGGCGGAGGGGAAAAACTGTTTTTT
. TRBJ2-5 . TRBV5-1 CASSSIQPTQVTQYF TGCGCCAGCAGTTCGATACAGCCTACCCAGGTGACCCAGTACTTC
once TRBJ1-3 . TRBV29-1 CSVRPTASGNTIYF TGCAGCGTCCGCCCGACAGCTTCTGGAAACACCATATATTTT
. TRBJ2-3 TRBD2 TRBV19 CASSIRTSGGDTQYF TGTGCCAGTAGTATAAGGACTAGCGGGGGAGATACGCAGTATTTT
. TRBJ1-3 . TRBV6-5 CASSSRDLLRNTIYF TGTGCCAGCAGTTCCCGGGATCTTCTGCGAAACACCATATATTTT
. TRBJ2-7 TRBD1 TRBV7-2 CASSPRTGQEQYF TGTGCCAGCAGCCCACGGACAGGGCAAGAGCAGTACTTC
. TRBJ1-1 . TRBV9 CASSVVSGEAFF TGTGCCAGCAGCGTAGTATCGGGTGAAGCTTTCTTT
. TRBJ1-1 . TRBV3-1/TRBV3-2 CASSLEDKNTEAFF TGTGCCAGCAGCCTTGAGGACAAGAACACTGAAGCTTTCTTT
. TRBJ1-6 . TRBV2 CASSDRWSSYNSPLHF TGTGCCAGCAGTGATAGGTGGAGCTCCTATAATTCACCCCTCCACTTT
. TRBJ2-1 TRBD2 TRBV5-4 CASSRAGGLNNEQFF TGTGCCAGCAGCCGAGCGGGGGGGCTGAACAATGAGCAGTTCTTC
. TRBJ2-3 . TRBV30 CAWSVGGGADTQYF TGTGCCTGGAGTGTAGGAGGGGGGGCAGATACGCAGTATTTT
. TRBJ2-5 TRBD1 TRBV5-1 CASSLSGRGETQYF TGCGCCAGCAGCCTCAGCGGCAGGGGGGAGACCCAGTACTTC
. TRBJ1-1 . TRBV6-5 CASSPTGGGEAFF TGTGCCAGCAGCCCAACGGGGGGGGGTGAAGCTTTCTTT
once TRBJ1-2 TRBD1 TRBV5-5 CASSLETGVGYGYTF TGTGCCAGCAGCTTGGAAACAGGGGTAGGGTATGGCTACACCTTC
. TRBJ2-1 TRBD1 TRBV5-4 CASIPDRGVYNEQFF TGTGCCAGCATCCCAGACAGGGGAGTCTACAATGAGCAGTTCTTC
. TRBJ1-2 . TRBV20-1 CSARQGPGIAF TGCAGTGCTAGGCAAGGGCCGGGAATCGCCTTC
. TRBJ1-3 . TRBV2 CASGRGTTGNTIYF TGTGCCAGCGGCCGTGGGACAACTGGAAACACCATATATTTT
. TRBJ1-6 TRBD1 TRBV25-1 CASSEDRGLGNSPLHF TGTGCCAGCAGTGAAGACAGGGGGCTTGGGAATTCACCCCTCCACTTT
. TRBJ2-7 . TRBV7-8 CASRHGTGSYEQYF TGTGCCAGCAGGCATGGGACTGGCTCCTACGAGCAGTACTTC
. TRBJ1-5 TRBD1 TRBV6-5 CASSFGQGNQPQHF TGTGCCAGCAGTTTCGGACAGGGGAATCAGCCCCAGCATTTT
. TRBJ2-5 . TRBV27 CASSLYRVGETQYF TGTGCCAGCAGTTTATACAGGGTAGGAGAGACCCAGTACTTC
. TRBJ1-2 . TRBV7-9 CASSLREGNYGYTF TGTGCCAGCAGCTTGAGGGAGGGAAACTATGGCTACACCTTC
. TRBJ1-5 . TRBV30 CAWGRDQPQHF TGTGCCTGGGGGAGGGATCAGCCCCAGCATTTT
. TRBJ2-1 . TRBV3-1/TRBV3-2 CASSQDIGGYNEQFF TGTGCCAGCAGCCAAGATATCGGGGGATACAATGAGCAGTTCTTC
. TRBJ1-2 TRBD1 TRBV14 CASSDPGTGKYGYTF TGTGCCAGCAGCGACCCCGGGACAGGGAAATATGGCTACACCTTC
. TRBJ1-2 TRBD1 TRBV27 CASSTRTGSDGYTF TGTGCCAGCAGTACGAGGACAGGGTCGGATGGCTACACCTTC
. TRBJ2-1 . TRBV7-2 CASSLAEVGKGKGYEQFF TGTGCCAGCAGCTTAGCAGAAGTCGGGAAGGGAAAAGGATACGAGCAGTTCTTC
. TRBJ1-2 . TRBV3-1/TRBV3-2 CASSQHPGAGPNYGYTF TGTGCCAGCAGCCAACACCCCGGGGCGGGACCTAACTATGGCTACACCTTC
. TRBJ1-1 TRBD1 TRBV6-5 CASSRDSEAFF TGTGCCAGCAGCCGGGACAGTGAAGCTTTCTTT
. TRBJ2-1 . TRBV5-1 CASSFTGSTYNEQFF TGCGCCAGCAGCTTTACGGGGTCGACCTACAATGAGCAGTTCTTC
. TRBJ1-2 . TRBV5-4 CASRPGGNYGYTF TGTGCCAGCAGACCCGGGGGGAACTATGGCTACACCTTC
. TRBJ2-3 . TRBV18 CASSESTDTQYF TGTGCCAGCTCAGAGTCAACAGATACGCAGTATTTT
. TRBJ2-7 TRBD1 TRBV13 CASSTGGDRGLHEQYF TGTGCCAGCAGCACCGGAGGGGACAGGGGGCTCCACGAGCAGTACTTC
. TRBJ2-3 TRBD2 TRBV2 CASSVLAGLLNTQYF TGTGCCAGCAGTGTTCTAGCGGGGCTATTGAATACGCAGTATTTT
. TRBJ2-2 TRBD1 TRBV20-1 CSASEGGRTATGELFF TGCAGTGCTAGTGAAGGGGGCCGAACGGCCACCGGGGAGCTGTTTTTT
few TRBJ2-1 . TRBV7-3 CASSFEGYYNEQFF TGTGCCAGCAGCTTCGAGGGATACTACAATGAGCAGTTCTTC